This section outlines one T cell receptor beta chain sequence together with its context. Other DNA sequences in this specimen translate into the identical CDR3. These data originate in a study of control samples from healthy donors and cancer patients. Trimming cost V 4 bases and J 4 bases, with 8 bases left between them. Germline V gene lookup returns CDR1 LNHDA and CDR2 SQIVND (reference sequence). The CDR3 is 13 amino acids. Sequencing used immunoSEQ multiplex PCR; TCRdb keeps in-frame clones, though not all of them. This sample yields 89,000 or so clones, of which around 87% are seen a single time; about a fifth belongs to the top ten.

The clonotype originates from a man in his fifties or sixties in good health. The V gene is TRBV19, the J gene TRBJ2-1; no firm D call. Sample: blood. CDR3 nucleotides: TGTGCCAGTAGTAGGCAGGATTACAATGAGCAGTTCTTC. Encoded protein: CASSRQDYNEQFF.